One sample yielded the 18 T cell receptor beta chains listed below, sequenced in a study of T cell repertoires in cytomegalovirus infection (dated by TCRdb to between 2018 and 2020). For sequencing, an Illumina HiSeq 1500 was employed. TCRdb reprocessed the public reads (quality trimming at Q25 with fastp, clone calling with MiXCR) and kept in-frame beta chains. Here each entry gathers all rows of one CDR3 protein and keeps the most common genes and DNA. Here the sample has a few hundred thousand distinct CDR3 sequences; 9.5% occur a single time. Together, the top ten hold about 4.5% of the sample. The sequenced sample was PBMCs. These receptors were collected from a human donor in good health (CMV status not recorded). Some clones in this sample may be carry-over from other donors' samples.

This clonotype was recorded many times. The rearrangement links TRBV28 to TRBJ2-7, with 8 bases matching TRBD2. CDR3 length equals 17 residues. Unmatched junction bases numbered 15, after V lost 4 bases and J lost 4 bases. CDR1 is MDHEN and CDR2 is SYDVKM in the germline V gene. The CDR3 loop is CASSSPHSAGVAYEQYF. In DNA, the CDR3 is TGTGCCAGCAGTTCGCCCCACTCAGCGGGAGTGGCGTACGAGCAGTACTTC.

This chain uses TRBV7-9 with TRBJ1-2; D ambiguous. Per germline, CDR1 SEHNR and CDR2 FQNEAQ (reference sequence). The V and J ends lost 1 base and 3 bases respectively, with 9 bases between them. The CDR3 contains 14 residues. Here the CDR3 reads CASSLVESDYGYTF. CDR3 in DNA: TGTGCCAGCAGCTTAGTTGAGTCGGACTATGGCTACACCTTC.

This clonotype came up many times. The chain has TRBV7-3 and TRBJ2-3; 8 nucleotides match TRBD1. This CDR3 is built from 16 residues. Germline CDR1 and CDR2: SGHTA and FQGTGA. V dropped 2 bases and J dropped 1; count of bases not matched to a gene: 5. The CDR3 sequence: CASSLSGGSGTDTQYF. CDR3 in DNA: TGTGCCAGCAGCTTATCAGGGGGCTCTGGCACAGATACGCAGTATTTT.

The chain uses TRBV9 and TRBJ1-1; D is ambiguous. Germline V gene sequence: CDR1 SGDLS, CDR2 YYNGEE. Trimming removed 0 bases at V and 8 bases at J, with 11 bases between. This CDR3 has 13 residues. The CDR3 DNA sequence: TGTGCCAGCAGCGTAGAGTGGGGAGGAGAAGCTTTCTTT. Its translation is CASSVEWGGEAFF.

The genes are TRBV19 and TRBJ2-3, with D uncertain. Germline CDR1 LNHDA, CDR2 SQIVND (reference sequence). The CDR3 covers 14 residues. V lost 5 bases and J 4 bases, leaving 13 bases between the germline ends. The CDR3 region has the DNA TGTGCCAGTAGTTTGGCCTGGATGGCAGATACGCAGTATTTT. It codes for CASSLAWMADTQYF.

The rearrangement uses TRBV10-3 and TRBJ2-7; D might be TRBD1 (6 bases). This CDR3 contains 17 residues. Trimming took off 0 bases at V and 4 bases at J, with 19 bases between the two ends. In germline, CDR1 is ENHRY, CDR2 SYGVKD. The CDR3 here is CAISESKGGGRGYEQYF. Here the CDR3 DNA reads TGTGCCATCAGTGAGTCGAAGGGCGGCGGAAGGGGGTACGAGCAGTACTTC.

The CDR3 protein is CASGGAFLYTGELFF. The CDR3 DNA is TGTGCCAGCGGAGGGGCCTTTTTATACACCGGGGAGCTGTTTTTT. This chain connects TRBV6-5 to TRBJ2-2, with a weak D call TRBD2 (6 bases). The CDR3 runs 15 residues. Germline V gene sequence: CDR1 MNHEY, CDR2 SVGAGI. V shed 8 bases and J shed 3 bases, with 16 bases lying between them.

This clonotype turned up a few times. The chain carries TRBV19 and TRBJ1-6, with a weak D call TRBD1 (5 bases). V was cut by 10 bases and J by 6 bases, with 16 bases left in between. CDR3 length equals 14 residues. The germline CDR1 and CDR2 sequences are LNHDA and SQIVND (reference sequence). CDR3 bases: TGTGCCAAGAGACAGCCGGACGGTAATTCACCCCTCCACTTT. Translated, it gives CAKRQPDGNSPLHF.

The CDR3 coding sequence is TGCGCCAGCAGCCAGGGCGCGGGGGCGCCGAACACCGGGGAGCTGTTTTTT. This codes for CASSQGAGAPNTGELFF. J is TRBJ2-2 and V is TRBV4-3; tentative D call: TRBD2 (7 bases). This CDR3 spans 17 amino acids. The V end was cut by 3 bases, the J end by 0 bases, with 14 bases between. Per germline, CDR1 LGHNA and CDR2 YSLEER.

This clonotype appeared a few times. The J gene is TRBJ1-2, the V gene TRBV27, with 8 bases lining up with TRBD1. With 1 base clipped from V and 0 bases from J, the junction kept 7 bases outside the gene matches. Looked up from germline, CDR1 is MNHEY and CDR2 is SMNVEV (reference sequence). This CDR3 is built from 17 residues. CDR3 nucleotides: TGTGCCAGCAGTTTATTCCGGGACAGGAATTCTAACTATGGCTACACCTTC. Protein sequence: CASSLFRDRNSNYGYTF.

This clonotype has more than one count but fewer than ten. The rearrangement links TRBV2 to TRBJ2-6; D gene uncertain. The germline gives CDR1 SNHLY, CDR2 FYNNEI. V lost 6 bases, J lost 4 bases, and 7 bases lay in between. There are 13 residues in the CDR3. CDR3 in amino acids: CASSMTGANVLTF. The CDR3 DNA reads TGTGCCAGCAGCATGACAGGGGCCAACGTCCTGACTTTC.

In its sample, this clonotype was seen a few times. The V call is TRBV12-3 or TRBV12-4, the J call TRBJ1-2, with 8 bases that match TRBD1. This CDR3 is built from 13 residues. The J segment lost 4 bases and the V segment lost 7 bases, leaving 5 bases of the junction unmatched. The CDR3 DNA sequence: TGTGCCAGCACCCTGACAGGGGCCTATGGCTACACCTTC. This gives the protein CASTLTGAYGYTF.

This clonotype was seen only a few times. CDR3 sequence: CASSMKDSPLHF. DNA of the CDR3: TGTGCCAGCAGCATGAAGGATTCACCCCTCCACTTT. The rearrangement uses TRBV7-6 and TRBJ1-6; D is unclear. The CDR3 has 12 amino acids. Germline CDR1 and CDR2: SGHVS and FNYEAQ. The V end lost 5 bases, the J end lost 8 bases, and 7 bases lay between the germline ends.

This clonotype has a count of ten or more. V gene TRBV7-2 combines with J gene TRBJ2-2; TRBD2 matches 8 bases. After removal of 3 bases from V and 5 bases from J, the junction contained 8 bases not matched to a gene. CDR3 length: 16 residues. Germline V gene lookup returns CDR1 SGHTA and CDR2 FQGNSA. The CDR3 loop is CASSFRTSSSTGELFF. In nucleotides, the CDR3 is TGTGCCAGCAGCTTTCGGACTAGCAGCTCGACCGGGGAGCTGTTTTTT.

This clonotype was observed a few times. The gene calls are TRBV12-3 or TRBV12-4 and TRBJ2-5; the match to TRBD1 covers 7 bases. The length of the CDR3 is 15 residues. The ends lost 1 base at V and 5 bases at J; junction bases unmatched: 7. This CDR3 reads CASSLGQGEWETQYF. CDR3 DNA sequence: TGTGCCAGCAGTTTAGGCCAGGGGGAATGGGAGACCCAGTACTTC.

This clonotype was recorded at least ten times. The CDR3 sequence is CASSLAPGGGTEAFF. In DNA form, the CDR3 reads TGTGCCAGCAGCTTAGCGCCGGGGGGCGGGACTGAAGCTTTCTTT. V and J are TRBV7-2 and TRBJ1-1; perhaps TRBD1 as D (6 bases). Trimming pared 0 bases from V and 5 bases from J, leaving 13 bases between. CDR1 is SGHTA, CDR2 FQGNSA, per germline. The CDR3 sequence is 15 residues long.

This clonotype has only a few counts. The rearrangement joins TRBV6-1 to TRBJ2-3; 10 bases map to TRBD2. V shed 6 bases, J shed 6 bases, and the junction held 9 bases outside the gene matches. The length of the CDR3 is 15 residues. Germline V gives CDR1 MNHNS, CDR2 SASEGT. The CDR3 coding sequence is TGTGCCAGCAGGACCACTAGCGGGGTTTTCGATACGCAGTATTTT. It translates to CASRTTSGVFDTQYF.

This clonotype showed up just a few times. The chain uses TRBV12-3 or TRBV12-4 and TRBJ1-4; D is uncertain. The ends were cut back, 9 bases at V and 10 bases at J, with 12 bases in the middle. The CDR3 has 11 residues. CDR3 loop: CASLVRGKLFF. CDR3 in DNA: TGTGCCAGTCTCGTTCGGGGAAAACTGTTTTTT.